The 8 T cell receptor beta chains in this list originate from one sample, sequenced in a study of blood T cell repertoires in COVID-19. Sequenced by immunoSEQ multiplex PCR; TCRdb stores in-frame clones only, minus some. The table has 380,000 or so clones, roughly 90% seen once. Sample: peripheral blood. These receptors came from a man in his forties with acute or convalescent COVID-19.

This clone has a single count. J is TRBJ1-1 and V is TRBV5-6; D uncertain. CDR3 length equals 13 residues. With 4 bases removed from V and 5 bases from J, the gap between germline ends came to 12 bases. The germline V gene encodes CDR1 SGHDT and CDR2 YYEEEE. The CDR3 loop is CASSLRVYTEAFF. CDR3 coding DNA: TGTGCCAGCAGCCTGAGGGTATATACTGAAGCTTTCTTT.

The chain is built from TRBV5-1 and TRBJ1-4; TRBD1 is a possible D gene (5 bases). The CDR3 extends over 15 amino acids. Germline CDR1 and CDR2: SGHRS and YFSETQ. Between the trimmed V and J ends, which lost 4 bases and 7 bases, there was a span of 17 bases. This chain's CDR3 is CASSLGGLRVEKLFF. For the CDR3, the DNA is TGCGCCAGCAGCCTCGGGGGACTGCGAGTTGAAAAACTGTTTTTT.

The chain joins TRBV27 to TRBJ2-1, with 7 bases matching TRBD1. Germline CDR1 reads MNHEY; CDR2 reads SMNVEV (reference sequence). V shed 6 bases, J shed 4 bases, and the junction held 9 bases outside the gene matches. There are 15 residues in the CDR3. As DNA, the CDR3 is TGTGCCAGCAGCCCCCGGGACAGCTTTTACAATGAGCAGTTCTTC. Its translation is CASSPRDSFYNEQFF.

J is TRBJ1-5 and V is TRBV6-6, with TRBD1 identical over 11 bases. Germline values: CDR1 MNHNY, CDR2 SVGAGI (reference sequence). This CDR3 has 14 residues. The junction had 3 bases not matched to a gene; V was cut back by 5 bases and J by 6 bases. The CDR3 region is CASSGQGAGQPQHF. CDR3 bases: TGTGCCAGCAGTGGACAGGGGGCTGGTCAGCCCCAGCATTTT.

The rearrangement uses TRBV2 and TRBJ2-3, with TRBD2 identical over 12 bases. Germline lookup yields CDR1 SNHLY and CDR2 FYNNEI. With V trimmed by 4 bases and J by 0 bases, 8 bases remained unmatched. The CDR3 length is 18 residues. The CDR3 nucleotides are TGTGCCAGCAGTGTCGCGTCTAGCGGGAGGGTTAGCACAGATACGCAGTATTTT. This sequence encodes CASSVASSGRVSTDTQYF.

The gene calls are TRBV6-1 and TRBJ1-1; 9 bases align to TRBD1. The J segment lost 4 bases and the V segment lost 1 base, leaving 4 bases of the junction unmatched. The germline gives CDR1 MNHNS, CDR2 SASEGT. This CDR3 spans 15 amino acids. In DNA form, the CDR3 reads TGTGCCAGCAGTGAAGTCGGACAGGGGAGCACTGAAGCTTTCTTT. This sequence encodes CASSEVGQGSTEAFF.

CDR3 region: CSASSTTGLTYEQYF. The CDR3 DNA sequence: TGCAGTGCTAGTTCTACGACGGGATTAACCTACGAGCAGTACTTC. The J gene is TRBJ2-7, the V gene TRBV20-1; D possibly corresponds to TRBD2 (5 bases). Per the germline V gene, CDR1 is DFQATT and CDR2 is SNEGSKA (reference sequence). Trimming removed 3 bases from V and 2 bases from J, with 17 bases in between. The CDR3 has 15 amino acids.

V and J are TRBV19 and TRBJ2-3; 11 bases line up with TRBD2. The CDR3 is made up of 17 amino acids. CDR1 LNHDA and CDR2 SQIVND come from the germline V gene (reference sequence). V dropped 3 bases and J dropped 2; count of bases not matched to a gene: 7. CDR3: CASSMPSGRSLTDTQYF. CDR3 nucleotide sequence: TGTGCCAGTAGTATGCCTAGCGGGAGGTCCCTCACAGATACGCAGTATTTT.